The entry below describes one TCR beta chain. Its antigen specificity is not known. No base quality information exists; no much larger clone differs at one position. These data belong to a study of cytomegalovirus exposure and HLA in healthy donors (dated by TCRdb to 2015 to 2018). As for the study more broadly: In an earlier analysis of some 610 of the donors, 250 to 350 Gb of sequence data and 90 million to 120 million unique TCR beta sequences from about 179 million T cells were reported. An early release covering some 640 HLA-typed donors comprised approximately 300 gigabases of sequencing data and tens of millions of unique TCR sequences. Of the approximately 400 genotyped donors, approximately 83% fell in the genetic ancestry cluster associated with self-reported Caucasian donors. The study was designed to test whether signatures of past pathogen exposure could be identified by cataloging public T cell receptors. The study used immunosequencing to profile the T cell repertoires of several hundred subjects and linked those repertoires to cytomegalovirus serostatus. Along with the approximately 700-subject first cohort, a separate validation cohort of over a hundred different subjects was used. The study combined high-throughput TCR immunosequencing, statistical association of individual TCRs with disease status, and machine learning to predict cytomegalovirus infection status. In a later analysis, previously published TCR beta repertoires from hundreds of donors were re-analyzed and high-resolution HLA genotyping was added so that TCR occurrence patterns could be studied. Rather than drawing on any new phenotypic data, the later analysis identified candidate immune exposures from TCR beta sequences and the way those sequences occurred across donors. An earlier analysis of several hundred of the donors used high-throughput TCR beta sequencing to judge whether each TCR beta V gene segment behaved as functional or pseudogenic. Alongside the repertoire data, information on donor age, sex, ethnicity and CMV serostatus was compiled. Genome-wide SNP genotypes for about three fifths of the roughly 670 donors were used in a later genetic analysis, which treated that subset as a discovery cohort. All discovery cohort repertoires had been generated on a single sequencing platform. HLA typing covered class I and class II loci at four-digit resolution. Typing coverage varied by locus: about 629-630 donors for A, B, C, DRB1 and DQB1; more than 500 for DQA1; about 570 for DPA1; under 490 for DPB1. Four or five DR-DQ haplotypes were handled as single units for association and clustering, since linkage in the cohort was strong. Across some 400 genotyped donors of the cohort, an average of about 240,000 unique TCR beta nucleotide sequences per donor were sequenced, and around 19% of those sequences were non-productive. The research as a whole found: In both the original and validation cohorts, the classifier was reported to diagnose cytomegalovirus status with high specificity and sensitivity. According to a later genetic analysis, donors in an Asian-associated ancestry cluster had fewer N-insertions in productive TCRs than the approximately 690-donor mean. For the cohort, immune exposure information was limited to CMV serostatus. Because some donors lacked HLA typing at each locus, the association tests relied only on the typed subset. In a later analysis, most CMV-associated TCR beta chains were found to appear HLA-restricted, with HLA associations seemingly driven largely by CMV exposure. This cohort had only TCR beta chains sequenced, and the lack of alpha or paired-chain data limited which features could be detected. Across donors, most TCR sequences were observed very rarely, whereas some public TCRs were present in many individuals. Assigning TCR associations to individual alleles was difficult when HLA alleles, especially DR and DQ, strongly co-occurred. A few of the identified cytomegalovirus-associated TCR beta chains were confirmed in vitro to be specific for cytomegalovirus antigens. The study listed around 160 TCR beta chains as associated with cytomegalovirus. In a later analysis, HLA-associated TCR beta chains showed more clonal expansion and lower generation probabilities than non-associated chains that were equally common. According to the authors, the approach could potentially be generalized to other disease states and immunological phenotypes. Because counts were too low, roughly 18 rarely observed V segments, including chromosome 9 orphons, were left out of the earlier analysis of over 550 of the donors. Some IMGT-functional V segments, including TRBV6-2 and TRBV6-3, could not be told apart with the 87-base-pair reads, so those segments were excluded. Broadly in line with IMGT annotations, most TCR beta V segments showed up in productive rearrangements about 87% or about 30% of the time in an earlier analysis of a few hundred of the donors. A later genetic analysis associated a missense DCLRE1C variant with V-gene and J-gene trimming of TCR beta chains, and an independent cohort replicated the association. In a later analysis, the rate of TCR association differed among HLA loci, with DRB1 alleles having the most associated TCRs and HLA-C alleles having the fewest. A cluster of highly shared sequence variants was judged likely to be a technical artifact of the sequencing pipeline. In a later analysis, several top co-occurrence clusters were reported to appear linked to parvovirus B19, influenza, CMV and Epstein-Barr virus. Correlated functional status among segregating V segments might be attributable to linkage disequilibrium, but an unknown experimental factor could not be ruled out. Roughly uniform sequencing depth across donors was assumed in presence/absence analyses, although this assumption may not hold. Specific HLA alleles were associated with over 15,000 TCR beta sequences at a false discovery rate of 0.05 in a later analysis. A further reported finding was that TCR beta sequences accurately predicted the HLA-A and HLA-B alleles for most subjects in the first cohort.

In total, over 600 healthy bone marrow donors made up the cohort. At the time of sampling, every cohort member was nominally healthy, though immune exposures that went unrecorded were likely present. The donor was CMV seropositive and was included in the group of 250 to 350 seropositive cohort members. Every donor gave a peripheral blood sample, and the peripheral blood mononuclear cells from that sample were used for TCR beta sequencing. The Qiagen DNeasy Blood Extraction Kit was used to extract genomic DNA from the blood cell samples. Trimming accounts for 4 bases at V and 6 bases at J, while the number of junction bases matched to no gene is 14. Per the germline V gene, KGHSH is the CDR1 and LQKENI is the CDR2. There are 18 amino acids in the CDR3, from cysteine to phenylalanine inclusive. CDR3 DNA only is kept here, 54 bases in frame from base 1. Receptor libraries were prepared by the immunoSEQ multiplex PCR assay. A mixture of 60 forward primers for TCR Vbeta segments and 13 reverse primers for TCR Jbeta segments was used in the multiplex PCR. Amplification of the CDR3 region of rearranged TCR beta genes was performed with a multiplex PCR assay on genomic DNA. The Illumina HiSeq System was used to sequence the amplified TCR beta libraries as 87-base-pair reads. As for how the authors treated the data: In a later analysis, roughly 80 million unique TCR beta chains were counted across the 690 or so repertoires, and roughly 10 million of these chains were shared by at least two donors. To remove PCR and sequencing errors, raw reads were error-corrected and collapsed into unique sequences using a nearest-neighbor algorithm that merged closely related sequences. Alignment of CDR3 sequences to IMGT reference sequences was used to assign V, D and J gene segments. For a sequence to be retained, a match of at least six nucleotides to both a V gene segment and a J gene segment was required. A rearrangement counted as productive if the CDR3 had no stop codons and remained in frame with V and J, and every other rearrangement counted as non-productive. CDR3 was defined by IMGT convention, running from the second conserved V-encoded cysteine to the conserved J-encoded phenylalanine. In an earlier analysis of around 540 of the donors, sequences lacking an unambiguous match to a single V gene segment were excluded. In an earlier analysis of approximately 500 of the donors, a V segment was called functional when productive rearrangements were above 56.7%, and segregating when the standard deviation between donors exceeded 5%. A statistical classification framework was built for diagnosing cytomegalovirus status from the catalog of TCR beta chain sequences. In a later analysis, TCR nucleotide sequences were compared against IMGT/GENE-DB human TR gene sequences so that V and J genes could be assigned. Using the TCRdist pipeline, a later analysis assigned CDR3 sequences along with most-parsimonious VDJ recombination scenarios. In a later analysis, each TCR beta chain was defined by its CDR3 amino acid sequence together with its V-gene family, and reads lacking a unique V-gene family were excluded. To address suspected cross-contamination and a sequencing artifact, a later analysis removed over 500 highly shared, low-generation-probability nucleotide sequences. A later analysis calculated a clonal expansion index for each public chain from normalized within-repertoire ranks of inferred template counts. In a later analysis, generation probabilities were computed using a VDJ recombination model fitted to out-of-frame rearrangements, and the results were checked against IGoR. A later analysis scored TCR-TCR, TCR-HLA and TCR-CMV co-occurrence with hypergeometric tests, applying a repertoire-size bias correction to TCR pairs. To estimate false discovery rates, a later analysis permuted the HLA or CMV assignments 20 times. In a later analysis, co-occurring TCRs were grouped with DBSCAN, and TCRdist sequence similarity was added when clustering was performed within HLA-allele-positive subsets. Co-occurrence clustering excluded repertoires with fewer than 30,000 or more than 120,000 public chains, plus five with anomalous nucleotide sharing. The clones in this table, taken by TCRdb from immuneACCESS, are in-frame only. Not every clone is retained; where verified, under half of the shortfall comes from an unresolved V gene, and the cause of the rest is unknown. The V and J calls and clone size were taken over from that table, and D and trimming were inferred from the DNA. Present in this sample are 170,000 or so clones, over 80% of which were seen just once. The top ten constitute around 6.5% of the sample.

The rearrangement joined TRBV18 to TRBJ2-1; 11 of the junction bases match TRBD2. The sequence came from a male donor in good health and CMV-seropositive. Sequencing used PBMCs. The CDR3 region reads CASSQLSTSGIWSNEQFF. The DNA sequence is TGTGCCAGCTCACAACTGTCGACTAGCGGGATATGGAGCAATGAGCAGTTCTTC.